This is a list of T cell receptor beta chains from one sample in a study of cytomegalovirus exposure and HLA in healthy donors. The table came from immunoSEQ multiplex PCR; TCRdb's copy has only in-frame clones and leaves some out. The sample records around 110,000 clones, roughly four fifths being singletons. The sequencing sample was made of PBMCs. Source of these receptors: a woman younger than 30 in good health and CMV-seronegative. The CDR3 runs from the conserved cysteine through the conserved F or W. Each record gives: D gene, V gene, J gene, clone size, CDR3 length, CDR3 protein, CDR3 DNA. A D gene is named only where the DNA matches it firmly. The size entry is marked missing in some rows and otherwise reads once, few, many or a size class.

d_gene: NA; v_gene: TRBV5-6; j_gene: TRBJ1-1; abundance: NA; len: 14; CDR3aa: CASSGTTGNTEAFF; CDR3nt: TGTGCCAGCAGCGGAACAACAGGGAACACTGAAGCTTTCTTT
d_gene: NA; v_gene: TRBV14; j_gene: TRBJ1-1; abundance: NA; len: 15; CDR3aa: CASSQVLTLNTEAFF; CDR3nt: TGTGCCAGCAGCCAAGTTTTGACTTTGAACACTGAAGCTTTCTTT
d_gene: NA; v_gene: TRBV11-2; j_gene: TRBJ1-2; abundance: NA; len: 15; CDR3aa: CASSLVGRADYGYTF; CDR3nt: TGTGCCAGCAGCTTAGTGGGCAGGGCGGACTATGGCTACACCTTC
d_gene: TRBD1; v_gene: TRBV2; j_gene: TRBJ2-1; abundance: NA; len: 15; CDR3aa: CASSGDGQGGNEQFF; CDR3nt: TGTGCCAGCAGTGGAGATGGACAGGGAGGCAATGAGCAGTTCTTC
d_gene: NA; v_gene: TRBV5-1; j_gene: TRBJ2-3; abundance: NA; len: 15; CDR3aa: CASSFVRATGDTQYF; CDR3nt: TGCGCCAGCAGCTTCGTGCGGGCTACGGGAGATACGCAGTATTTT
d_gene: NA; v_gene: TRBV7-2; j_gene: TRBJ1-2; abundance: NA; len: 13; CDR3aa: CASSFGGTYGYTF; CDR3nt: TGTGCCAGCAGCTTTGGGGGGACCTATGGCTACACCTTC
d_gene: NA; v_gene: TRBV7-3; j_gene: TRBJ2-5; abundance: NA; len: 14; CDR3aa: CASSQSGLKETQYF; CDR3nt: TGTGCCAGCAGCCAGTCCGGACTGAAAGAGACCCAGTACTTC
d_gene: TRBD1; v_gene: TRBV5-1; j_gene: TRBJ1-1; abundance: few; len: 14; CDR3aa: CASTGGALGTEAFF; CDR3nt: TGCGCCAGTACAGGGGGCGCATTGGGAACTGAAGCTTTCTTT
d_gene: TRBD2; v_gene: TRBV5-1; j_gene: TRBJ2-7; abundance: few; len: 15; CDR3aa: CASSPLTSGVDEQYF; CDR3nt: TGCGCCAGCAGCCCGCTGACTAGCGGGGTAGACGAGCAGTACTTC
d_gene: NA; v_gene: TRBV5-1; j_gene: TRBJ2-7; abundance: NA; len: 14; CDR3aa: CASSTSTDYYEQYF; CDR3nt: TGCGCCAGCAGCACCTCGACAGATTACTACGAGCAGTACTTC
d_gene: TRBD2; v_gene: TRBV2; j_gene: TRBJ2-1; abundance: NA; len: 14; CDR3aa: CASNRGGSYNEQFF; CDR3nt: TGTGCCAGCAATCGGGGGGGATCCTACAATGAGCAGTTCTTC
d_gene: NA; v_gene: TRBV6-5; j_gene: TRBJ2-3; abundance: NA; len: 14; CDR3aa: CASSYGTRTDTQYF; CDR3nt: TGTGCCAGCAGTTACGGGACTCGCACAGATACGCAGTATTTT
d_gene: TRBD1; v_gene: TRBV5-6; j_gene: TRBJ2-7; abundance: NA; len: 15; CDR3aa: CASSSGTGDPYEQYF; CDR3nt: TGTGCCAGCAGCTCCGGGACAGGGGATCCCTACGAGCAGTACTTC
d_gene: TRBD1; v_gene: TRBV4-1; j_gene: TRBJ1-5; abundance: NA; len: 15; CDR3aa: CASSHWDRDDQPQHF; CDR3nt: TGCGCCAGCAGCCATTGGGACAGGGACGATCAGCCCCAGCATTTT
d_gene: NA; v_gene: TRBV30; j_gene: TRBJ1-6; abundance: NA; len: 12; CDR3aa: CAFDRESSPLHF; CDR3nt: TGTGCCTTTGACAGAGAGAGTTCACCCCTCCACTTT
d_gene: NA; v_gene: TRBV5-4; j_gene: TRBJ1-6; abundance: NA; len: 12; CDR3aa: CASTLGDSPLHF; CDR3nt: TGTGCCAGCACCCTGGGAGATTCACCCCTCCACTTT
d_gene: NA; v_gene: TRBV25-1; j_gene: TRBJ1-1; abundance: few; len: 14; CDR3aa: CASSEWGDRTEAFF; CDR3nt: TGTGCCAGCAGTGAATGGGGGGATCGGACTGAAGCTTTCTTT
d_gene: NA; v_gene: TRBV7-6; j_gene: TRBJ1-2; abundance: NA; len: 15; CDR3aa: CASSLAPGANYGYTF; CDR3nt: TGTGCCAGCAGCTTAGCGCCAGGCGCTAACTATGGCTACACCTTC
d_gene: TRBD1; v_gene: TRBV30; j_gene: TRBJ2-7; abundance: once; len: 13; CDR3aa: CAWSGGWTYEQYF; CDR3nt: TGTGCCTGGTCAGGGGGCTGGACCTACGAGCAGTACTTC
d_gene: NA; v_gene: TRBV30; j_gene: TRBJ1-4; abundance: few; len: 14; CDR3aa: CAWGTFTTNEKLFF; CDR3nt: TGTGCCTGGGGGACATTCACAACTAATGAAAAACTGTTTTTT
d_gene: TRBD2; v_gene: TRBV10-3; j_gene: TRBJ2-1; abundance: few; len: 12; CDR3aa: CAISETAGEQFF; CDR3nt: TGTGCCATCAGTGAGACAGCGGGGGAGCAGTTCTTC
d_gene: TRBD1; v_gene: TRBV6-1; j_gene: TRBJ1-6; abundance: once; len: 15; CDR3aa: CASSGQGEYNSPLHF; CDR3nt: TGTGCCAGCAGTGGGCAGGGGGAGTATAATTCACCCCTCCACTTT
d_gene: NA; v_gene: TRBV7-8; j_gene: TRBJ1-1; abundance: few; len: 15; CDR3aa: CASSYNRALNTEAFF; CDR3nt: TGTGCCAGCAGCTATAACAGGGCTCTTAACACTGAAGCTTTCTTT
d_gene: TRBD2; v_gene: TRBV10-2; j_gene: TRBJ2-7; abundance: NA; len: 13; CDR3aa: CASSEGTSNEQYF; CDR3nt: TGCGCCAGCAGTGAGGGGACTAGTAACGAGCAGTACTTC
d_gene: NA; v_gene: TRBV30; j_gene: TRBJ2-7; abundance: few; len: 14; CDR3aa: CAWSVGVGGDEQYF; CDR3nt: TGTGCCTGGAGTGTAGGGGTGGGGGGAGACGAGCAGTACTTC
d_gene: NA; v_gene: TRBV30; j_gene: TRBJ1-6; abundance: few; len: 14; CDR3aa: CAWSDSSYNSPLHF; CDR3nt: TGTGCCTGGAGTGACAGCTCCTATAATTCACCCCTCCACTTT
d_gene: TRBD1; v_gene: TRBV5-1; j_gene: TRBJ2-2; abundance: NA; len: 16; CDR3aa: CASSSGQGAWTGELFF; CDR3nt: TGCGCCAGCAGCTCCGGACAGGGGGCATGGACCGGGGAGCTGTTTTTT
d_gene: NA; v_gene: TRBV7-6; j_gene: TRBJ1-4; abundance: NA; len: 20; CDR3aa: CASRRGRGLLDQTTNEKLFF; CDR3nt: TGTGCCAGCAGAAGGGGGAGAGGACTTCTCGACCAAACAACTAATGAAAAACTGTTTTTT
d_gene: NA; v_gene: TRBV6-6; j_gene: TRBJ2-7; abundance: NA; len: 13; CDR3aa: CASSFGTSYEQYF; CDR3nt: TGTGCCAGCAGTTTCGGGACTTCCTACGAGCAGTACTTC
d_gene: TRBD1; v_gene: TRBV29-1; j_gene: TRBJ1-2; abundance: NA; len: 15; CDR3aa: CSASSGGQGAYGYTF; CDR3nt: TGCAGCGCCTCCTCCGGGGGACAGGGGGCGTATGGCTACACCTTC
d_gene: NA; v_gene: TRBV5-1; j_gene: TRBJ2-3; abundance: NA; len: 15; CDR3aa: CASSLQGLSTDTQYF; CDR3nt: TGCGCCAGCAGCTTGCAGGGGCTCAGCACAGATACGCAGTATTTT
d_gene: TRBD1; v_gene: TRBV5-6; j_gene: TRBJ1-2; abundance: NA; len: 17; CDR3aa: CASSPRTGTGASEGYTF; CDR3nt: TGTGCCAGCAGCCCCAGAACGGGGACAGGGGCTTCTGAAGGCTACACCTTC
d_gene: TRBD1; v_gene: TRBV19; j_gene: TRBJ1-5; abundance: NA; len: 15; CDR3aa: CASSKDRVGNQPQHF; CDR3nt: TGTGCCAGTAGTAAGGACAGGGTAGGGAATCAGCCCCAGCATTTT